One sample yielded the 15 T cell receptor beta chains listed below, sequenced in a study of Ad26.COV2.S vaccination and SARS-CoV-2 variants. Treatment of the sample: some 20 received Ad26.COV2.S at low or high dose, single or two shots; about five received placebo; per-sample allocation not given. Vaccine and placebo recipients were sampled on day 63 after the first injection. Clones were read by immunoSEQ multiplex PCR, and TCRdb kept only the in-frame ones, dropping some. The sample lists about 470,000 clones, roughly 88% seen once, with about 4.1% in the top ten. Sequencing was performed on peripheral blood, taken in a trial of Ad26.COV2.S vaccine versus placebo. The receptors here all came from a person aged 18 to 65 who received the Ad26.COV2.S COVID-19 vaccine or a placebo.

V and J are TRBV10-3 and TRBJ2-2, with TRBD2 matching 9 bases. Germline V gene data show CDR1 as ENHRY and CDR2 as SYGVKD. This CDR3 has 15 residues. V lost 8 bases, J lost 6 bases, and 10 bases stayed unmatched. Here the CDR3 DNA reads TGTGCCATCTCAGCTAGCGGGACTATTTCCGGGGAGCTGTTTTTT. It encodes CAISASGTISGELFF.

The chain joins TRBV5-6 to TRBJ2-7; weak D call: TRBD1 (6 bases). This CDR3 has 13 residues. Trimming removed 4 bases from V and 6 bases from J, with 14 bases in between. Germline V gives CDR1 SGHDT, CDR2 YYEEEE. The CDR3 reads CASSLGTFFEQYF. Written as DNA, the CDR3 is TGTGCCAGCAGCCTCGGGACATTCTTCGAGCAGTACTTC.

The DNA for the CDR3 is TGTGCCAGCAGCGCCCCGGGTCAGGATAGTTCCTACGAGCAGTACTTC. Translated, it gives CASSAPGQDSSYEQYF. J is TRBJ2-7 and V is TRBV11-2; D uncertain. Trimming stripped 5 bases from V and 1 base from J, with 18 bases between. Germline V gene sequence: CDR1 SGHAT, CDR2 FQNNGV. The length of the CDR3 is 16 residues.

The chain is built from TRBV18 and TRBJ2-7, with 7 nucleotides matching TRBD1. J gave up 2 bases and V 0 bases, and 1 base lay outside the gene matches. Per the germline V gene, CDR1 is KGHSH and CDR2 is LQKENI. The CDR3 runs 14 residues. The CDR3 DNA sequence: TGTGCCAGCTCACCACCGGACAGGACCTACGAGCAGTACTTC. Translating it yields CASSPPDRTYEQYF.

The V call is TRBV30, the J call TRBJ1-4; a possible D gene is TRBD1 (6 bases). The CDR3 is 16 amino acids. Looked up from germline, CDR1 is GTSNPN and CDR2 is SVGIG (reference sequence). Trimming left V 1 base short and J 5 bases short, with 17 bases between. In DNA form, the CDR3 reads TGTGCCTGGAGTGGGCAGGGAGGGGGACAAAATGAAAAACTGTTTTTT. Its translation: CAWSGQGGGQNEKLFF.

The chain uses TRBV18 and TRBJ2-4; perhaps TRBD2 as D (7 bases). CDR1 is KGHSH and CDR2 is LQKENI in the germline V gene. Trimming removed 3 bases from V and 6 bases from J, with 18 bases in between. The CDR3 has 16 amino acids. CDR3 in DNA: TGTGCCAGCTCACCGACTTTGGGGGGGCATGGAAACATTCAGTACTTC. Protein sequence: CASSPTLGGHGNIQYF.

The gene calls are TRBV18 and TRBJ2-5; no definite D call. Trimming took off 2 bases at V and 4 bases at J, with 8 bases between the two ends. CDR1 and CDR2 from the germline V gene are KGHSH and LQKENI. This CDR3 has 13 residues. CDR3 amino acids: CASSPTSVETQYF. CDR3 sequence (DNA): TGTGCCAGCTCACCAACCAGCGTAGAGACCCAGTACTTC.

The rearrangement links TRBV10-2 to TRBJ2-1, with TRBD1 matching over 9 bases. The CDR3 is made up of 15 amino acids. The germline V gene has CDR1 WSHSY and CDR2 SAAADI. J was trimmed by 4 bases and V by 4 bases; bases with no gene match: 5. CDR3 nucleotides: TGCGCCAGCAGTGTAGGACAGGGGAATTACAATGAGCAGTTCTTC. This gives the protein CASSVGQGNYNEQFF.

The V gene is TRBV7-2, the J gene TRBJ2-7; 11 positions agree with TRBD2. CDR1 SGHTA and CDR2 FQGNSA come from the germline V gene. With V trimmed by 5 bases and J by 5 bases, 11 bases remained unmatched. CDR3 length: 16 amino acids. The CDR3 is CASSPLHTSGSDEQYF. DNA of the CDR3: TGTGCCAGCAGCCCACTCCACACTAGCGGGAGCGACGAGCAGTACTTC.

This sequence joins TRBV25-1 and TRBJ2-3; 13 nucleotides match TRBD2. The V gene's germline CDR1 is MGHDK and CDR2 SYGVNS. The CDR3 loop spans 17 amino acids. Trimming removed 3 bases from V and 9 bases from J; junction bases left unmatched: 12. CDR3 protein: CASSDPRTSGSSRTQYF. CDR3 in DNA: TGTGCCAGCAGTGACCCTAGGACTAGCGGGAGTTCGCGGACGCAGTATTTT.

The chain has TRBV12-3 or TRBV12-4 and TRBJ2-2; D is unresolved. V lost 5 bases and J lost 7, with 8 bases in between. This CDR3 has 12 amino acids. The CDR3 DNA reads TGTGCCAGCAGTCCACGGAACGGGGAGCTGTTTTTT. Translation: CASSPRNGELFF.

The chain carries TRBV7-9 and TRBJ2-1, with TRBD2 matching over 8 bases. CDR1 and CDR2 (germline): SEHNR, FQNEAQ (reference sequence). Trimming removed 6 bases from V and 2 bases from J; junction bases left unmatched: 6. The length of the CDR3 is 15 residues. The CDR3 region has the DNA TGTGCCAGCAGGGGGAGCGGGAGTCCCTACAATGAGCAGTTCTTC. Amino acids: CASRGSGSPYNEQFF.

CDR3 coding DNA: TGTGCCAGCACTGGGACTTTTAGCTCCTACGAGCAGTACTTC. This codes for CASTGTFSSYEQYF. The chain employs TRBV18 and TRBJ2-7; D is possibly TRBD2 (6 bases). Germline loops: CDR1 KGHSH, CDR2 LQKENI. The CDR3 has 14 amino acids. V lost 8 bases and J 0 bases, leaving 14 bases between the germline ends.

This CDR3 is CASSPWDWEGDTQYF. The CDR3 DNA reads as TGTGCCAGCAGCCCGTGGGACTGGGAGGGGGATACGCAGTATTTT. This chain joins TRBV7-2 and TRBJ2-3; the match to TRBD2 covers 7 bases. Germline lookup yields CDR1 SGHTA and CDR2 FQGNSA. J lost 6 bases, V lost 5 bases, and 11 bases had no gene match. The length of the CDR3 is 15 residues.

The chain is built from TRBV28 and TRBJ1-5; D not certain. The germline V and J ends were trimmed by 4 bases and 10 bases, with 11 bases remaining between them. Germline loops: CDR1 MDHEN, CDR2 SYDVKM. The CDR3 is 12 residues long. DNA of the CDR3: TGTGCCAGCAGTTCCTCAAGTCAACCCCAGCATTTT. Translation gives CASSSSSQPQHF.